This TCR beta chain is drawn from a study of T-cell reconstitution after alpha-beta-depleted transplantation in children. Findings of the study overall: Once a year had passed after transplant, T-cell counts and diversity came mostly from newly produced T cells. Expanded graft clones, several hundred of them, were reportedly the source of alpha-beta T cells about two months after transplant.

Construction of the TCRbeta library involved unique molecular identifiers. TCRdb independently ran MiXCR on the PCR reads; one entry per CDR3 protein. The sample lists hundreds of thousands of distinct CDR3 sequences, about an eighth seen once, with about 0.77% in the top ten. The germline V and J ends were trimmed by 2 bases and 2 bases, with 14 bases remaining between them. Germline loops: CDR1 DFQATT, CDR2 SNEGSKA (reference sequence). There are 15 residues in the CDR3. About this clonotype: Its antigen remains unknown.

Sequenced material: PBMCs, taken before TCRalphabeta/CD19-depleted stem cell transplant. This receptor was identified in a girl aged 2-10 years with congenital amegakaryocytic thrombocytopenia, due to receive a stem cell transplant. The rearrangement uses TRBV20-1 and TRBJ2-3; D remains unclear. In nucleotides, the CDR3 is TGCAGTGCTAGATTAGAGTGGGCCTACACAGATACGCAGTATTTT. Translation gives CSARLEWAYTDTQYF.